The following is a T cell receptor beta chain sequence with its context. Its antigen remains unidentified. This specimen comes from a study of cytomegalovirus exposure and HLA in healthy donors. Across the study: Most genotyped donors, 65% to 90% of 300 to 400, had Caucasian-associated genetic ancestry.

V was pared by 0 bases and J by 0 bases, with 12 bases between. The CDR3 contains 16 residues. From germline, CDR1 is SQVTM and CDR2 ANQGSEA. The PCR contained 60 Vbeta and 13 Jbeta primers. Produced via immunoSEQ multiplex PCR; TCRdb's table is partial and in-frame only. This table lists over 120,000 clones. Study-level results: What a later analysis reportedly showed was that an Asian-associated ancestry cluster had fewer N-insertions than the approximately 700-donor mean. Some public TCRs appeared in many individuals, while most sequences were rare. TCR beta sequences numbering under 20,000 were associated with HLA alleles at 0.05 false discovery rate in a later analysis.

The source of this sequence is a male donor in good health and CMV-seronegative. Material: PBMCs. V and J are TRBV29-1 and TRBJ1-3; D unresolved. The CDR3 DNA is TGCAGCGTTGAAGATCGGCAGAGGCCCTCTGGAAACACCATATATTTT. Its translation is CSVEDRQRPSGNTIYF.